This T cell receptor (beta chain) is drawn from a study of post-analysis software for immune sequencing data. V shed 0 bases and J shed 4 bases, with 24 bases lying between them. The CDR3 contains 19 residues. About this clonotype: Its antigen remains unknown.

The TCR beta cDNA libraries carried unique molecular identifiers. TCRdb re-called the PCR reads with MiXCR, one entry per CDR3 protein. The profile shows approximately 400,000 distinct CDR3 sequences, less than 40% of them singletons. Study observations and caveats: A handful of TRBV segments were significantly more frequent in patients than in controls. TRBV5-6, TRBV5-1 and TRBV20-1 were among these segments. Multiple sclerosis was associated with a significant reduction in normalized Chao1 diversity relative to controls.

The specimen sequenced was blood. This TCR derives from a girl between 5 and 17 years old with multiple sclerosis. The chain links TRBV23-1 to TRBJ1-2; no reliable D call. TRBV23-1 is treated as an ORF (open reading frame) with a function not yet certain. CDR3 in amino acids: CASSQSSRERMRSFYGYTF. The CDR3 DNA is TGCGCCAGCAGTCAATCTTCCCGAGAACGTATGCGGAGCTTCTATGGCTACACCTTC.